Listed below are T cell receptor beta chains from one sample, sequenced in a study of blood T cell repertoires in COVID-19. TCRdb's copy holds only in-frame clones and misses some; the assay was immunoSEQ multiplex PCR. The repertoire has 20,000 to 25,000 clones, over 65% of them found once; the top ten carry 15% to 20%. Sequencing was performed on peripheral blood. All receptors derive from a human donor in a cohort sampled during active or convalescent COVID-19. Both conserved end residues are part of each CDR3.

J: TRBJ1-1; length: 20; V: TRBV6-2/TRBV6-3; CDR3: CASSYSTEGRRTGENTEAFF
J: TRBJ1-2; length: 14; V: TRBV5-1; CDR3: CASSPQGRDYGYTF
J: TRBJ1-2; length: 14; V: TRBV28; CDR3: CASSLRQGFYGYTF
J: TRBJ2-6; length: 15; V: TRBV6-5; CDR3: CATRTGGSGANVLTF
J: TRBJ2-1; length: 15; V: TRBV11-2; CDR3: CASSLGLTEYNEQFF
J: TRBJ2-2; length: 16; V: TRBV19; CDR3: CASSTRTGQGPGELFF
J: TRBJ1-1; length: 13; V: TRBV3-1/TRBV3-2; CDR3: CASSQDGMREAFF
J: TRBJ1-5; length: 13; V: TRBV25-1; CDR3: CASSPPCVQPQHF
J: TRBJ1-1; length: 14; V: TRBV5-1; CDR3: CASSRQDKNTEAFF
J: TRBJ2-3; length: 15; V: TRBV6-1; CDR3: CASSEGATGTDTQYF
J: TRBJ1-1; length: 14; V: TRBV7-2; CDR3: CASSPRTGGTEAFF
J: TRBJ1-2; length: 15; V: TRBV4-3; CDR3: CASSQVVPANGGYTF
J: TRBJ1-2; length: 12; V: TRBV28; CDR3: CASSSPGTGGNF
J: TRBJ1-3; length: 14; V: TRBV7-2; CDR3: CASSFWGVGNTIYF
J: TRBJ2-7; length: 15; V: TRBV28; CDR3: CASSLVRQGTNEQYF
J: TRBJ2-1; length: 11; V: TRBV30; CDR3: CAQWGGNEQFF
J: TRBJ1-5; length: 15; V: TRBV5-5; CDR3: CASSLDRRSNQPQHF
J: TRBJ2-2; length: 17; V: TRBV19; CDR3: CASSIKGLAGQTGELFF
J: TRBJ2-5; length: 15; V: TRBV9; CDR3: CASSAGLAGQETQYF
J: TRBJ1-1; length: 15; V: TRBV7-9; CDR3: CASSSTQGRITEAFF
J: TRBJ1-3; length: 14; V: TRBV6-5; CDR3: CASSPGVGGNTIYF
J: TRBJ2-2; length: 14; V: TRBV6-5; CDR3: CATSSGKATGELFF
J: TRBJ2-1; length: 19; V: TRBV11-3; CDR3: CASSWARLAGGSSYNEQFF
J: TRBJ2-7; length: 14; V: TRBV5-1; CDR3: CASSPAKGLGEQYF
J: TRBJ2-7; length: 18; V: TRBV15; CDR3: CATSREGLAGGNSYEQYF
J: TRBJ1-1; length: 13; V: TRBV19; CDR3: CASRLGQNTEAFF
J: TRBJ2-1; length: 14; V: TRBV29-1; CDR3: CSVGAGSFYNEQFF